The 27 T cell receptor beta chains reported below all come from one sample, sequenced in a study of blood T cell repertoires in COVID-19. Clones were sequenced by immunoSEQ multiplex PCR, and TCRdb holds only the in-frame ones, with some missing. This table holds 310,000 or so clones, about 84% found once. Sequenced: peripheral blood. These receptors all stem from a woman in her forties or fifties with acute or convalescent COVID-19.

This rearrangement joins TRBV4-1 to TRBJ2-1; 7 nucleotides align to TRBD1. V was clipped by 0 bases and J by 4 bases; unmatched bases: 6. Germline V gene sequence: CDR1 MGHRA, CDR2 YSYEKL. The CDR3 runs 16 residues. The CDR3 bases are TGCGCCAGCAGCCAAGATTGGGGACAGAGTTACAATGAGCAGTTCTTC. Its protein product is CASSQDWGQSYNEQFF.

V and J are TRBV7-3 and TRBJ2-3, with a possible D match to TRBD1 (5 bases). This CDR3 contains 15 residues. CDR1 SGHTA and CDR2 FQGTGA come from the germline V gene. Trimming stripped 1 base from V and 3 bases from J, with 11 bases between. Here the CDR3 DNA reads TGTGCCAGCAGCTTAAACCAGGGTAGTACAGATACGCAGTATTTT. Its protein product is CASSLNQGSTDTQYF.

V gene TRBV7-3 combines with J gene TRBJ1-4, with no clear D. Germline values: CDR1 SGHTA, CDR2 FQGTGA. The CDR3 runs 15 residues. Deletions cut 2 bases from V and 8 bases from J, with 15 bases between. The CDR3 region is CASSLSGRPDEKLFF. The CDR3 DNA sequence: TGTGCCAGCAGCTTATCTGGGCGACCCGACGAAAAACTGTTTTTT.

Of note for this clone: Germline is not matched at one junction end, which may reflect a read error. V usage is TRBV7-2 and J usage is TRBJ1-4; 8 bases are shared with TRBD1. The CDR3 extends over 14 amino acids. Germline CDR1 SGHTA, CDR2 FQGNSA. The CDR3 DNA follows: TGTGCCAGCAGCTTACAGGGGGCTAAGGAAAAACTGTTTTTT. It is translated as CASSLQGAKEKLFF.

The chain recombines TRBV5-1 with TRBJ2-1; D is unclear. The V end was cut by 5 bases, the J end by 5 bases, with 11 bases between. The CDR3 runs to 13 residues. Looked up from germline, CDR1 is SGHRS and CDR2 is YFSETQ. The CDR3 here is CASSTTTNNEQFF. Written as DNA, the CDR3 is TGCGCCAGCAGTACCACGACAAACAATGAGCAGTTCTTC.

The V and J genes are TRBV6-2 or TRBV6-3 and TRBJ2-7, with 14 bases identical to TRBD2. Germline V lookup: CDR1 MNHEY, CDR2 SVGEGT. Trimming took 2 bases from V and 4 from J; bases not matched to a gene: 1. The CDR3 runs 15 residues. CDR3 sequence reads: CASSYRLAGGYEQYF. The CDR3 coding sequence is TGTGCCAGCAGTTACCGACTAGCGGGAGGGTACGAGCAGTACTTC.

The chain's CDR3 is CASSEALDPREKLFF. CDR3 in DNA: TGTGCCAGCAGTGAAGCTCTAGACCCAAGGGAAAAACTGTTTTTT. V usage is TRBV6-1 and J usage is TRBJ1-4, with D unresolved. From germline, CDR1 is MNHNS and CDR2 SASEGT. V shed 0 bases and J shed 8 bases, with 13 bases lying between them. This CDR3 is 15 amino acids long.

The CDR3 coding sequence is TGTGCCACCAGTACCAGTCCTGTCGGCAATCAGCCCCAGCATTTT. The encoded protein is CATSTSPVGNQPQHF. The genes are TRBV15 and TRBJ1-5; D ambiguous. Trimming pared 6 bases from V and 2 bases from J, leaving 14 bases between. This CDR3 contains 15 residues. The germline V gene has CDR1 LNHNV and CDR2 YYDKDF (reference sequence).

The gene calls are TRBV2 and TRBJ1-1; no firm D call. Trimming took 4 bases from V and 4 from J, leaving 7 bases between them. Germline CDR1 reads SNHLY; CDR2 reads FYNNEI. The CDR3 spans 12 residues. In DNA form, the CDR3 reads TGTGCCAGCAGTGTTATCGGCACTGAAGCTTTCTTT. Translated, it gives CASSVIGTEAFF.

The chain is built from TRBV29-1 and TRBJ2-1; D not certain. The germline gives CDR1 SQVTM, CDR2 ANQGSEA. This CDR3 region has 12 residues. Trimming left V 7 bases short and J 5 bases short, with 12 bases between. The CDR3 DNA reads TGCAGCGCTGCAGCTAGAGACAATGAGCAGTTCTTC. Protein product: CSAAARDNEQFF.

This clone was detected once. The chain has TRBV11-1 and TRBJ1-2; 10 bases map to TRBD1. The CDR3 contains 13 residues. The V and J ends lost 5 bases and 5 bases, in that order; junction bases with no gene match: 2. Germline V CDR1 and CDR2: SGHAT, FQDESV (reference sequence). CDR3 bases: TGTGCCAGCAGCCCGGGACAGGGGTATGGCTACACCTTC. Protein product: CASSPGQGYGYTF.

The chain recombines TRBV25-1 with TRBJ1-2; 8 bases match TRBD1. The length of the CDR3 is 14 residues. The germline gives CDR1 MGHDK, CDR2 SYGVNS. With V trimmed by 6 bases and J by 1 base, 4 bases remained unmatched. This chain's CDR3 is CASRDDRGNYGYTF. CDR3 nucleotides: TGTGCCAGCAGGGATGACAGGGGTAACTATGGCTACACCTTC.

In its sample, this clone was seen a few times. The V call is TRBV10-2, the J call TRBJ2-7, with 12 bases identical to TRBD2. The CDR3 has 15 residues. V lost 6 bases, J lost 1 base, and 4 bases stayed unmatched. In germline, CDR1 is WSHSY, CDR2 SAAADI. The CDR3 spells CASRLTSGSSYEQYF. The CDR3, as DNA: TGCGCCAGCAGGCTGACTAGCGGGAGTTCCTACGAGCAGTACTTC.

V gene TRBV28 combines with J gene TRBJ2-5, with 7 bases lining up with TRBD1. CDR3 length: 13 amino acids. Germline loops: CDR1 MDHEN, CDR2 SYDVKM. Unmatched junction bases numbered 0, after V lost 3 bases and J lost 2 bases. CDR3 sequence: CASSLDRQETQYF. The CDR3 nucleotides are TGTGCCAGCAGTTTGGACAGGCAAGAGACCCAGTACTTC.

The chain's CDR3 is CSVEEGRGETYNEQFF. The CDR3 DNA sequence: TGCAGCGTTGAAGAGGGTCGGGGGGAGACCTACAATGAGCAGTTCTTC. The chain links TRBV29-1 to TRBJ2-1; 7 bases are a match to TRBD2. The CDR3 is 16 amino acids. V trimming: 0 bases; J trimming: 2 bases; junction bases outside the gene matches: 7. From germline, CDR1 is SQVTM and CDR2 ANQGSEA.

This chain joins TRBV9 and TRBJ2-5; 9 bases match TRBD1. J gave up 4 bases and V 4 bases, and 8 bases lay outside the gene matches. The CDR3 runs 15 residues. Germline lookup yields CDR1 SGDLS and CDR2 YYNGEE. The CDR3 DNA reads TGTGCCAGCAGCCCGTGGACAGGGGAGGGAGAGACCCAGTACTTC. This sequence encodes CASSPWTGEGETQYF.

J is TRBJ2-1 and V is TRBV7-9; 14 bases are a match to TRBD2. The CDR3 is made up of 16 amino acids. Unmatched junction bases numbered 8, after V lost 6 bases and J lost 7 bases. Germline V gives CDR1 SEHNR, CDR2 FQNEAQ (reference sequence). The CDR3 nucleotides read TGTGCCAGCAGTCGACTAGCGGGAGGGCCGGGGAATGAGCAGTTCTTC. It translates to CASSRLAGGPGNEQFF.

The gene calls are TRBV5-1 and TRBJ2-7, with D unclear. Per germline, CDR1 SGHRS and CDR2 YFSETQ. The CDR3 has 12 amino acids. V gave up 3 bases and J gave up 3 bases, with 7 bases separating them. CDR3 DNA sequence: TGCGCCAGCAGCTCCCAGAACTACGAGCAGTACTTC. Translated, it gives CASSSQNYEQYF.

The gene calls are TRBV7-8 and TRBJ1-3, with D uncertain. V was clipped by 2 bases and J by 1 base, with 18 bases between them. This CDR3 region has 18 residues. The V gene's germline CDR1 is SGHVS and CDR2 FQNEAQ. The CDR3 reads CASSLTLLTASSGNTIYF. The CDR3 coding sequence is TGTGCCAGCAGCTTAACCCTATTAACAGCCTCATCTGGAAACACCATATATTTT.

A single count supports this clone. The gene calls are TRBV7-2 and TRBJ1-4; TRBD1 matches at 7 bases. The V gene end was trimmed by 0 bases and the J gene end by 7 bases; junction bases not matched to a gene: 11. Germline V gives CDR1 SGHTA, CDR2 FQGNSA. The CDR3 sequence is 17 residues long. The CDR3 DNA follows: TGTGCCAGCAGCTTAGCGCTAGGAGGGGGCCAGTTTGAAAAACTGTTTTTT. It yields the protein CASSLALGGGQFEKLFF.

The chain joins TRBV2 to TRBJ1-2; D is possibly TRBD1 (5 bases). The CDR3 length is 15 residues. Trimming took 6 bases from V and 5 from J, leaving 19 bases between them. Germline V gives CDR1 SNHLY, CDR2 FYNNEI. CDR3 DNA: TGTGCCAGCAGCGCCTACCCTCTGGGGCCTTATGGCTACACCTTC. This codes for CASSAYPLGPYGYTF.

The J gene is TRBJ2-2, the V gene TRBV7-3; the D is unclear. The CDR3 consists of 12 residues. V lost 4 bases and J lost 7, with 7 bases in between. Germline values: CDR1 SGHTA, CDR2 FQGTGA. Written as DNA, the CDR3 is TGTGCCAGCAGCTCCTCTAACGGGGAGCTGTTTTTT. Translation gives CASSSSNGELFF.

The chain is built from TRBV18 and TRBJ1-5; 7 positions match TRBD1. The CDR3 extends over 17 amino acids. V was clipped by 4 bases and J by 3 bases; unmatched bases: 12. CDR1 is KGHSH, CDR2 LQKENI, per germline. The CDR3 nucleotides are TGTGCCAGCTCACTTGTTAGGGGGCAGGGCAACAATCAGCCCCAGCATTTT. It encodes CASSLVRGQGNNQPQHF.

This chain links TRBV27 with TRBJ2-7, with TRBD2 as a possible D gene (6 bases). Trimming took 5 bases from V and 4 from J, leaving 12 bases between them. The CDR3 length is 13 residues. Germline-derived CDR1 and CDR2 are MNHEY and SMNVEV (reference sequence). CDR3: CASSPRRVYEQYF. CDR3 bases: TGTGCCAGCAGTCCCCGGAGGGTTTACGAGCAGTACTTC.

The sample holds a few counts of this clone. V usage is TRBV7-3 and J usage is TRBJ2-1; D unclear. Trimming left V 5 bases short and J 5 bases short, with 10 bases between. The CDR3 loop spans 13 amino acids. Germline CDR1 is SGHTA and CDR2 is FQGTGA. Here the CDR3 reads CASSHLQNNEQFF. CDR3 DNA: TGTGCCAGCAGCCATTTACAAAACAATGAGCAGTTCTTC.

The chain links TRBV3-1 (or the pseudogene TRBV3-2) to TRBJ1-1, with D possibly being TRBD1 (6 bases). V lost 0 bases, J lost 3 bases, and 11 bases lay in between. The germline V gene encodes CDR1 LGHDT and CDR2 YNNKEL (reference sequence). The CDR3 is 15 residues long. CDR3 protein: CASSQDRGGDTEAFF. CDR3 coding DNA: TGTGCCAGCAGCCAAGACAGGGGTGGGGACACTGAAGCTTTCTTT.

This clone appeared a few times. This sample includes further DNA sequences coding for the same CDR3. This chain links TRBV7-9 with TRBJ2-3; TRBD1 might be the D (6 bases). The CDR3 has 17 amino acids. V dropped 5 bases and J dropped 0 bases, with 18 bases sitting between them. CDR1 and CDR2 (germline): SEHNR, FQNEAQ (reference sequence). CDR3 in DNA: TGTGCCAGCAGCCGTCCTTCCGGGACAACTAGCACAGATACGCAGTATTTT. This codes for CASSRPSGTTSTDTQYF.